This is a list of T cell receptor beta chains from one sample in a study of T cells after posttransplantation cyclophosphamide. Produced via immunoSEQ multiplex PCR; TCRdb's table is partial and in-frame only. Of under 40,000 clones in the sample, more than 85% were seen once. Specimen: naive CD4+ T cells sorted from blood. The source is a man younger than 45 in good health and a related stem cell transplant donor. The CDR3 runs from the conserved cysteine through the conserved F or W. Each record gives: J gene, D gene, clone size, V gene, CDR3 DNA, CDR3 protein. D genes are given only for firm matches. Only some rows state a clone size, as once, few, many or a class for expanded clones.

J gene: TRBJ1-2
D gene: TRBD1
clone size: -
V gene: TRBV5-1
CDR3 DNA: TGCGCCAGCAGCTTGGCCGGGACAGACTATGGCTACACCTTC
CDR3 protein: CASSLAGTDYGYTF

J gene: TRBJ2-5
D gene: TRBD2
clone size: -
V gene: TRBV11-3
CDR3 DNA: TGTGCCAGCAGCTCAGGGGGAGCGGGGGGCGCAGAGACCCAGTACTTC
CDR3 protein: CASSSGGAGGAETQYF

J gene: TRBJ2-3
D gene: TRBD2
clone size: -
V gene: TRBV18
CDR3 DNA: TGTGCCAGCTCCCGCCCGGGGGGGCTTGGGACAGATACGCAGTATTTT
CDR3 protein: CASSRPGGLGTDTQYF

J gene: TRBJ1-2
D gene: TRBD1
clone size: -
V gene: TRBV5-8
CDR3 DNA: TGTGCCAGCAGCCCCGGCGGGACAGGGGGCAACTATGGCTACACCTTC
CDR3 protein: CASSPGGTGGNYGYTF

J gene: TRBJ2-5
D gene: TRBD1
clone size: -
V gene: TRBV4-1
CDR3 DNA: TGCGCCAGCAGCCAAGAGAGGGGGCGGCAGGAGACCCAGTACTTC
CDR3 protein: CASSQERGRQETQYF

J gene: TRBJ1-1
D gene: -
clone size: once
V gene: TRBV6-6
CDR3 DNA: TGTGCCAGCATTGAGCGGGGGCGGAACACTGAAGCTTTCTTT
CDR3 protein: CASIERGRNTEAFF

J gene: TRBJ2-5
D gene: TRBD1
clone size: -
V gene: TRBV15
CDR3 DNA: TGTGCCACCAGCAGGGATGGACAGGGGAGGGAGACCCAGTACTTC
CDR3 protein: CATSRDGQGRETQYF

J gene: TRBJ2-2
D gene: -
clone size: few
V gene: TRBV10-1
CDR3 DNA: TGCGCCAGCAGTGAAGGAGGATCGAACACCGGGGAGCTGTTTTTT
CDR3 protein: CASSEGGSNTGELFF

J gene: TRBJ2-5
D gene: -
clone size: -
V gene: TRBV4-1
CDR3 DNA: TGCGCCAGCAGCAGCGCGGCAGCCCAAGAGACCCAGTACTTC
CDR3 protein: CASSSAAAQETQYF

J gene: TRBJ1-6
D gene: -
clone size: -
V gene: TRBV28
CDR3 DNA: TGTGCCAGCAGGGACAGCCCCCCCTCCTATAATTCACCCCTCCACTTT
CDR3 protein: CASRDSPPSYNSPLHF

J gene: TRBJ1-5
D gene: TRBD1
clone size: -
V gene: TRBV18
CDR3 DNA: TGTGCCAGCTCACCCCAGGGGGCTGATCAGCCCCAGCATTTT
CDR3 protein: CASSPQGADQPQHF

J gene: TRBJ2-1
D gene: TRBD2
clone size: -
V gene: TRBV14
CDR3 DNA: TGTGCCAGCAGCCTAAGACTAGCGGGGGTTGGTGAGCAGTTCTTC
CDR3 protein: CASSLRLAGVGEQFF

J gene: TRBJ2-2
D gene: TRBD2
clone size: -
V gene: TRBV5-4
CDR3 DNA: TGTGCCAGCAGCTTGGGTCGGGCCTCGGGAGGCGGGGAGCTGTTTTTT
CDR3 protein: CASSLGRASGGGELFF

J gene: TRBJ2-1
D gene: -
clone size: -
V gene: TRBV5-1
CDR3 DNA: TGCGCCAGCAGCTTGGCTGTGAATGAGCAGTTCTTC
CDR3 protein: CASSLAVNEQFF

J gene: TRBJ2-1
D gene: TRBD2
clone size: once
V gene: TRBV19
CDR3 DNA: TGTGCCAGTAGTCCAAAGCGGGGACCAGACGGTGAGCAGTTCTTC
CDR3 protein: CASSPKRGPDGEQFF

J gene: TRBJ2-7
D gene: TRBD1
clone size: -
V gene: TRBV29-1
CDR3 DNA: TGCAGCGTTGAACGCGACAGGGGCACCGAGCAGTACTTC
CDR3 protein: CSVERDRGTEQYF